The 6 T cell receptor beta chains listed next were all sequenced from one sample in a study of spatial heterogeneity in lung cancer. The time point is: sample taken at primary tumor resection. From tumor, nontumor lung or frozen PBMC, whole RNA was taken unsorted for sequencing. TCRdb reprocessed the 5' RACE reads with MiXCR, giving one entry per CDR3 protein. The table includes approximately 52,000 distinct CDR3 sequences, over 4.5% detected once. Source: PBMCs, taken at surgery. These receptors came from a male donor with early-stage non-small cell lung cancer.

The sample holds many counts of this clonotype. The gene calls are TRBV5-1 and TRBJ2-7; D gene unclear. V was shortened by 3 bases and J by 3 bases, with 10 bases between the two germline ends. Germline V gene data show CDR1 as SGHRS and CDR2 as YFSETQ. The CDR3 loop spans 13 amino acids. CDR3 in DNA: TGCGCCAGCAGCTCCTTAATAGACTACGAGCAGTACTTC. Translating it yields CASSSLIDYEQYF.

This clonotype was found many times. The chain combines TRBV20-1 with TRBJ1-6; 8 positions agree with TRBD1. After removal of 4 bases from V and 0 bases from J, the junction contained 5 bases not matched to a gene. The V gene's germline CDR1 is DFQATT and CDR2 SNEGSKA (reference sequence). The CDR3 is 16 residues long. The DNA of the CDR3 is TGCAGTGCTACTCAGGGGGCCAGCTCCTATAATTCACCCCTCCACTTT. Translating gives CSATQGASSYNSPLHF.

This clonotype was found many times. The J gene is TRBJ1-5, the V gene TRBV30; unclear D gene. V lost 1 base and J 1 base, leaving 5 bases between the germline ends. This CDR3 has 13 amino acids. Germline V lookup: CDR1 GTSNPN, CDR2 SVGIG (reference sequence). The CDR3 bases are TGTGCCTGGAGTGGCAGGAGCAATCAGCCCCAGCATTTT. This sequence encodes CAWSGRSNQPQHF.

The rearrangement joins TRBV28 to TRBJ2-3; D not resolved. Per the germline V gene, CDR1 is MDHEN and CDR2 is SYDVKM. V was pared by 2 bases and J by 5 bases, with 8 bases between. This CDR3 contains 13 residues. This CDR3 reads CASSLAKIDTQYF. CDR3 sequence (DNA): TGTGCCAGCAGTTTAGCGAAAATAGATACGCAGTATTTT.

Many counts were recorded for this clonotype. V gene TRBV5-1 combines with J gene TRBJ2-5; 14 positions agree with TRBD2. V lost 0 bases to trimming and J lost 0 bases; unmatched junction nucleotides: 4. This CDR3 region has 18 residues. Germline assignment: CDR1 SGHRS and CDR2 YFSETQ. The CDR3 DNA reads TGCGCCAGCAGCTTGGGACTAGCGGGAGGGACGTACCAAGAGACCCAGTACTTC. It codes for CASSLGLAGGTYQETQYF.

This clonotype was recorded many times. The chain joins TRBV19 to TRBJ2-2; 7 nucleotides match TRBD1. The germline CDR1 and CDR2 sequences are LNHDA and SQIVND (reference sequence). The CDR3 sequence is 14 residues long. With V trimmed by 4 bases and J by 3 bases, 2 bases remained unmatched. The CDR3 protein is CASSRDSYTGELFF. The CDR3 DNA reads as TGTGCCAGTAGTAGGGACAGTTACACCGGGGAGCTGTTTTTT.